These T cell receptor beta chains were read from a single sample in a study of cytomegalovirus exposure and HLA in healthy donors. Libraries were prepared by immunoSEQ multiplex PCR; TCRdb keeps only in-frame clonotypes and omits some of them. Of around 120,000 clones listed, roughly 72% are singletons. The sequencing input was PBMCs. All receptors derive from a woman aged 45-60 years in good health and CMV-seronegative. The CDR3 runs from the conserved cysteine through the conserved F or W. D genes are given only for firm matches. Some rows have no size entry. The others give once, few or many, or a class for an expanded clone.

d_call | clone_size | j_call | v_call | cdr3_nt | cdr3_aa
- | - | TRBJ2-3 | TRBV6-6 | TGTGCCAGCAGTTTCCAAGCCCGGGTCTGGCGGGATACGCAGTATTTT | CASSFQARVWRDTQYF
- | - | TRBJ1-4 | TRBV7-9 | TGTGCCAGCAGCTTCGGCGGCTTTAATGAAAAACTGTTTTTT | CASSFGGFNEKLFF
- | - | TRBJ2-6 | TRBV5-1 | TGCGCCAGCAGCTTGGCAGGGAACGCAGGGGCCAACGTCCTGACTTTC | CASSLAGNAGANVLTF
- | - | TRBJ2-3 | TRBV9 | TGTGCCAGCAGCGTAGCCCAGGAAAGCCCCCCCACAGATACGCAGTATTTT | CASSVAQESPPTDTQYF
- | - | TRBJ2-5 | TRBV7-8 | TGTGCCAGCAGCTTAGCTTCCCCGACAGGCCTTCAAGAGACCCAGTACTTC | CASSLASPTGLQETQYF
TRBD1 | once | TRBJ2-1 | TRBV29-1 | TGCAGCGTTGCGCAGGGGGCTCATGAGCAGTTCTTC | CSVAQGAHEQFF
- | few | TRBJ2-3 | TRBV7-2 | TGTGCCAGCAGCCCAGGACTATATACGCAGTATTTT | CASSPGLYTQYF
- | - | TRBJ2-7 | TRBV6-1 | TGTGCCAGCAGAGCAGGGGTCTACTACGAGCAGTACTTC | CASRAGVYYEQYF
- | - | TRBJ1-5 | TRBV14 | TGTGCCAGCAGCCACGGACTTGAGCAGCCCCAGCATTTT | CASSHGLEQPQHF
TRBD2 | - | TRBJ2-1 | TRBV14 | TGTGCCAGCAGCCGGCTAGCGGGAGCGGCCAATGAGCAGTTCTTC | CASSRLAGAANEQFF
- | - | TRBJ2-2 | TRBV6-4 | TGTGCCAGCAGTGATTACTTCACCGGGGAGCTGTTTTTT | CASSDYFTGELFF
TRBD1 | - | TRBJ2-7 | TRBV7-9 | TGTGCCAGCAGCTTAGGGTTTGGAACAGGGGCCTACGAGCAGTACTTC | CASSLGFGTGAYEQYF
- | - | TRBJ2-5 | TRBV9 | TGTGCCAGCAGCGTACTTCGTGGCAATCAAGAGACCCAGTACTTC | CASSVLRGNQETQYF
TRBD2 | - | TRBJ2-1 | TRBV6-4 | TGTGCCAGCAGTGAACGAGGAGCGGGAGTGGGTTACAATGAGCAGTTCTTC | CASSERGAGVGYNEQFF
- | - | TRBJ2-5 | TRBV29-1 | TGCAGCGTTCAACCCCTTTCAGGGCGGCTGGAGACCCAGTACTTC | CSVQPLSGRLETQYF
- | few | TRBJ2-7 | TRBV29-1 | TGCAGCGTTGAACGATCCGGGGGTCGCTACTACGAGCAGTACTTC | CSVERSGGRYYEQYF
- | - | TRBJ2-1 | TRBV6-5 | TGTGCCAGCAGTTACGCCGGACAGGGAGGGGAGTTCTTC | CASSYAGQGGEFF
- | - | TRBJ2-4 | TRBV29-1 | TGCAGCGTTAATATACTAGCCAAAAACATTCAGTACTTC | CSVNILAKNIQYF
- | - | TRBJ1-6 | TRBV19 | TGTGCCAGTAGTATAAATTTCAGTAATTCACCCCTCCACTTT | CASSINFSNSPLHF
TRBD2 | - | TRBJ2-2 | TRBV5-4 | TGTGCCAGCAGCTTTAGCGGGAGTAACACCGGGGAGCTGTTTTTT | CASSFSGSNTGELFF
TRBD2 | few | TRBJ2-5 | TRBV28 | TGTGCCAGCAGTTTGGGGGGGAGGGAGACCCAGTACTTC | CASSLGGRETQYF
TRBD1 | - | TRBJ2-2 | TRBV4-1 | TGCGCCAGCAGCCAGGATATACAGGGGATAGGTACCGGGGAGCTGTTTTTT | CASSQDIQGIGTGELFF
- | - | TRBJ2-3 | TRBV28 | TGTGCCAGCAGTTTAACAGGGTTCACAGATACGCAGTATTTT | CASSLTGFTDTQYF
TRBD1 | - | TRBJ2-1 | TRBV11-3 | TGTGCCAGCAGCTTCATGGGGACAGGGGGTCAGGATGAGCAGTTCTTC | CASSFMGTGGQDEQFF
- | - | TRBJ1-1 | TRBV5-1 | TGCGCCACCGCCTCGGGGGGCCTCGGGAGGACTGAAGCTTTCTTT | CATASGGLGRTEAFF
- | few | TRBJ1-1 | TRBV4-3 | TGCGCCAGCAGCCAAGTGGGCTTGAACACTGAAGCTTTCTTT | CASSQVGLNTEAFF
TRBD2 | - | TRBJ2-2 | TRBV7-2 | TGTGCCAGCGGGACTAGCAAGAACACCGGGGAGCTGTTTTTT | CASGTSKNTGELFF
TRBD1 | - | TRBJ1-2 | TRBV19 | TGTGCCAGTAGTATAATCCCACCGGGACAGACTTATGGCTACACCTTC | CASSIIPPGQTYGYTF
- | - | TRBJ2-1 | TRBV5-1 | TGCGCCAGCAGCTTGTTTGGCGGGACGGTACAGGATGAGCAGTTCTTC | CASSLFGGTVQDEQFF
- | - | TRBJ2-7 | TRBV5-6 | TGTGCCAGCAGCTTGGTTCGGGAGAACGGGGAGCAGTACTTC | CASSLVRENGEQYF
TRBD2 | - | TRBJ2-7 | TRBV9 | TGTGCCAGCAGCGTAGGGACTAGCGGGAGGGCCTACGAGCAGTACTTC | CASSVGTSGRAYEQYF
- | few | TRBJ1-1 | TRBV11-2 | TGTGCCAGCAGCTTAGGGCAGGGGATGAACACTGAAGCTTTCTTT | CASSLGQGMNTEAFF
- | - | TRBJ2-5 | TRBV7-2 | TGTGCCAGCAGCTTCGCGGAGCAAGAGACCCAGTACTTC | CASSFAEQETQYF
TRBD2 | - | TRBJ2-7 | TRBV27 | TGTGCCAGCAGACCGGGACTAGGACTATACGAGCAGTACTTC | CASRPGLGLYEQYF
- | - | TRBJ2-2 | TRBV30 | TGTGCCTGGAGTCCGAACCGGGGTGGAAGGGAGCTGTTTTTT | CAWSPNRGGRELFF
TRBD1 | once | TRBJ2-2 | TRBV28 | TGTGCCAGCAGTTCCCCACAGGGGCAGGTCACCGGGGAGCTGTTTTTT | CASSSPQGQVTGELFF